This T cell receptor beta chain was observed in a study of blood T cells in healthy people across ages. A second about 6 to 11 cycle PCR used barcoded and J-beta primers. Carrying 12 random nucleotides, a template-switch adaptor labeled each individual cDNA molecule. TCRdb recomputed calls from the 5' RACE reads with MiXCR, one row per CDR3 protein. The sample has hundreds of thousands of distinct CDR3 sequences, 25% to 30% seen once. The CDR3 has 14 amino acids. In germline, CDR1 is SGHKS, CDR2 YYEKEE (reference sequence). The sequence was collected from a woman in her seventies in good health. The V call is TRBV5-5, the J call TRBJ2-5; TRBD2 is a possible D gene (5 bases). Near its end, the DNA agrees better with TRBJ2-7, so the J call may be wrong. Sequencing used blood. CDR3: CASSPNPQRDEQYF. The CDR3 coding sequence is TGTGCCAGCAGCCCCAATCCGCAGAGGGACGAGCAGTACTTC.